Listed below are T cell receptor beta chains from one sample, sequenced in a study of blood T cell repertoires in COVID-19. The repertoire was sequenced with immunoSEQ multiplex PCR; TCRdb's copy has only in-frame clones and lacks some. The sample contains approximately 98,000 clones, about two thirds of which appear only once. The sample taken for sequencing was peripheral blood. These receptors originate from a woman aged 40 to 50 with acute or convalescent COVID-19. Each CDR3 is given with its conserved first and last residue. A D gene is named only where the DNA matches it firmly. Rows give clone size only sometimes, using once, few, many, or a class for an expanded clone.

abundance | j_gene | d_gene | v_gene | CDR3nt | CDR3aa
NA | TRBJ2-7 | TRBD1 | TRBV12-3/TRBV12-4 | TGTGCCAGCAGTTTTGACAGGGTCGAGCAGTACTTC | CASSFDRVEQYF
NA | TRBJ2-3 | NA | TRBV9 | TGTGCCAGCAGCGTAGAACCAAAGAGGGATACGCAGTATTTT | CASSVEPKRDTQYF
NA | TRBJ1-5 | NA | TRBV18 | TGTGCCAGCTCATCGGACGGGGATCAGCCCCAGCATTTT | CASSSDGDQPQHF
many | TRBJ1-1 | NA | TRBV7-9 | TGTGCCAGCAGCTATGGTTACAGCAACACTGAAGCTTTCTTT | CASSYGYSNTEAFF
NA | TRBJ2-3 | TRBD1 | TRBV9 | TGTGCCAGCAGCCCGGAACAGGGGCAGGGAGTTACGCAGTATTTT | CASSPEQGQGVTQYF
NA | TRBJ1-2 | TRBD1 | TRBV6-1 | TGTGCCAGCAGTGAGAGGACAGGCGATGGCTACACCTTC | CASSERTGDGYTF
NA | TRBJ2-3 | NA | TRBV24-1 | TGTGCCACCAGTGAGTCGGGACTTAACACAGATACGCAGTATTTT | CATSESGLNTDTQYF
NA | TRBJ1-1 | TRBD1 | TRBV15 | TGTGCCACCAGCAGAGATTTGCAGGGGGCTAGCACTGAAGCTTTCTTT | CATSRDLQGASTEAFF
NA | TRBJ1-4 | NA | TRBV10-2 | TGCGCCAGCAGTGAACAGGTGGGCGAAAAACTGTTTTTT | CASSEQVGEKLFF
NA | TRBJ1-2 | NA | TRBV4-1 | TGCGCCAGCAGCCAAGGGGGGGGGCATGGCTACACCTTC | CASSQGGGHGYTF
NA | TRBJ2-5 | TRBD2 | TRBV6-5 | TGTGCCAGCAGGTCACCGGGACTACAAGAGACCCAGTACTTC | CASRSPGLQETQYF
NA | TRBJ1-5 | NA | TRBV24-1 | TGTGCCACCAGTGTCGGGGGGGGTGGGAACAATCAGCCCCAGCATTTT | CATSVGGGGNNQPQHF
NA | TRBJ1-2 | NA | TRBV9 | TGTGCCAGCAGTGCACGGGTGAGCTATGGCTACACCTTC | CASSARVSYGYTF
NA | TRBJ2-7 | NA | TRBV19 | TGTGCCAGTAGTATAGACAGCCAGGTCAGCTACGAGCAGTACTTC | CASSIDSQVSYEQYF
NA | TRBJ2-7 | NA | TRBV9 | TGTGCCAGCAGCTCCCGACTGGGCTCCTACGAGCAGTACTTC | CASSSRLGSYEQYF
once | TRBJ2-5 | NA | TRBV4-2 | TGTGCCAGCAGCCAAGATGGCGGGCCCGAAGAGACCCAGTACTTC | CASSQDGGPEETQYF
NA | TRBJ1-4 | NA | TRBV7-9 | TGTGCCAGCAGCTTGAGTTCGGGACACTCTAATGAAAAACTGTTTTTT | CASSLSSGHSNEKLFF
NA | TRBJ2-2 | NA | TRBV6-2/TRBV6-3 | TGTGCCAGCAGTTACGATCGGGTCGGGGAGCTGTTTTTT | CASSYDRVGELFF
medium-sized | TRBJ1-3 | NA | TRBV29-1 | TGCAGCGTGGTGACAGGATCAAACTCTGGAAACACCATATATTTT | CSVVTGSNSGNTIYF
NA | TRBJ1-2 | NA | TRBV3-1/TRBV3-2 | TGTGCCAGCAGCCAAGATTACGGGGGGGCCGGCTATGGCTACACCTTC | CASSQDYGGAGYGYTF
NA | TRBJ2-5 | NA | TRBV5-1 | TGCGCCAGCAGCTATTCCCGGGACTGGCAAGAGACCCAGTACTTC | CASSYSRDWQETQYF
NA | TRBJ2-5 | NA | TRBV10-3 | TGTGCCATCAGTGAGCAGAGGGCCGAGACCCAGTACTTC | CAISEQRAETQYF
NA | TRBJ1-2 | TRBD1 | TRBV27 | TGTGCCAGCAGAAAACAGGGGACCTTCACCAATAACTATGGCTACACCTTC | CASRKQGTFTNNYGYTF
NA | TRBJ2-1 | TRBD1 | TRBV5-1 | TGCGCCAGCAGCTTATCGGGACAGGGCACAGGTGAGCAGTTCTTC | CASSLSGQGTGEQFF
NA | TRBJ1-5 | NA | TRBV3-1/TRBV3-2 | TGTGCCAGCAGTCAAGGAAGCGACGGAGGATATCAGCCCCAGCATTTT | CASSQGSDGGYQPQHF
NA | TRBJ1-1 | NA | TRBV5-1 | TGCGCCAGCAGCTTGGTTGGGGGCTCGAACACTGAAGCTTTCTTT | CASSLVGGSNTEAFF
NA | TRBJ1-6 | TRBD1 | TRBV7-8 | TGTGCCAGCAGCTCGACAGGGAGGTGGGATTCACCCCTCCACTTT | CASSSTGRWDSPLHF
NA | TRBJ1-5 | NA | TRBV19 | TGTGCCAGTAGTATAGCTGGGAACAGGGGCAATCAGCCCCAGCATTTT | CASSIAGNRGNQPQHF
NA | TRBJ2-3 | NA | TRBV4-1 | TGCGCCAGCAGCCACCCCCCGGCGGAGAGCGAAGATACGCAGTATTTT | CASSHPPAESEDTQYF
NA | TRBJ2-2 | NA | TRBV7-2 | TGTGCCAGCAGCTTAGCGGCAATCGGGGAGCTGTTTTTT | CASSLAAIGELFF
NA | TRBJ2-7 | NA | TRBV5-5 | TGTGCCAGCAGCTTGAGCCCGGGCGAGCAGTACTTC | CASSLSPGEQYF
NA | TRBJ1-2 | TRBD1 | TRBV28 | TGTGCCAGCAGGTTGACAGGGACTCAAGGCTCCTATGGCTACACCTTC | CASRLTGTQGSYGYTF
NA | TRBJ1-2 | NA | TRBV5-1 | TGCGCCAGCAGCTTGGGAGGACAGCCCGAGGGCTACACCTTC | CASSLGGQPEGYTF
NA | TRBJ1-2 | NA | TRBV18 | TGTGCCAGCTCACCAAGCCCCGGAGATGGCTACACCTTC | CASSPSPGDGYTF
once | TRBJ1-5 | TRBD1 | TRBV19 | TGTGCCAGTAGATGGGACAGCCTCACCGGGCCCCAGCATTTT | CASRWDSLTGPQHF
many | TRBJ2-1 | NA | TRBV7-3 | TGTGCCAGCAGCTTACTCGTGGCGGGTACTGAGCAGTTCTTC | CASSLLVAGTEQFF
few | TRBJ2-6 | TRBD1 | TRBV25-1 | TGTGCCAGCAGTGAATCCGGGACAGGGAGGGTTTTC | CASSESGTGRVF
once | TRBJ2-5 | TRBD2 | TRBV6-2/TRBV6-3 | TGTGCCAGCAGCCGACTGACTAGCGGGGCAGAGACCCAGTACTTC | CASSRLTSGAETQYF
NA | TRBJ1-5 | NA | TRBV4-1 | TGCGCCAGCAGCCAAGAAGGGAGGAGTAGCAATCAGCCCCAGCATTTT | CASSQEGRSSNQPQHF
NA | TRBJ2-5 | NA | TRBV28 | TGTGCCAGCAGTCTTTTAGAGACCCAGTACTTC | CASSLLETQYF
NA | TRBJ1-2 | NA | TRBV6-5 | TGTGCCAGCAGCAACCCACAGGAAATCTATGGCTACACCTTC | CASSNPQEIYGYTF
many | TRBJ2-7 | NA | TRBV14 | TGTGCCAGCAGCCAAGTTCGGCGAACAGACGAGCAGTACTTC | CASSQVRRTDEQYF
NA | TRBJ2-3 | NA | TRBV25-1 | TGTGCCAGCAGTGTCGGGGAGCCAGTGGATACGCAGTATTTT | CASSVGEPVDTQYF
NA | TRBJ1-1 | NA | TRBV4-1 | TGCGCCAGCAGCCCAAGACAGAACACTAAGAACACTGAAGCTTTCTTT | CASSPRQNTKNTEAFF
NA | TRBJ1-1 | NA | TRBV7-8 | TGTGCCAGCAGCTCGAGAGAAGGGGACACTGAAGCTTTCTTT | CASSSREGDTEAFF
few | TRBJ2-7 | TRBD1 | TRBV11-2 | TGTGCCAGCAGCTCCATGGCCCGGACAGGGGGGAGATACGAGCAGTACTTC | CASSSMARTGGRYEQYF
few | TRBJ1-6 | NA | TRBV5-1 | TGCGCCAGCAGCGTGGGACATGAAAATTCACCCCTCCACTTT | CASSVGHENSPLHF
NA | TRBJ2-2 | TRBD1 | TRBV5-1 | TGCGCCAGCAGCTCCCGGACAGGGATGGCCGGGGAGCTGTTTTTT | CASSSRTGMAGELFF
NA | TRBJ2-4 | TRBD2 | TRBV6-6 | TGTGCCAGCACCACGGGGGGAGCCAAAAACATTCAGTACTTC | CASTTGGAKNIQYF
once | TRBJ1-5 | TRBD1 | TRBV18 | TGTGCCAGCTCACGGGGACAGGCCAATCAGCCCCAGCATTTT | CASSRGQANQPQHF
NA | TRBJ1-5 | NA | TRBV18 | TGTGCCAGCTCACCAGAAACTGATCAGCCCCAGCATTTT | CASSPETDQPQHF
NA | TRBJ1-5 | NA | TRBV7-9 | TGTGCCAGCAGCCACGGACAAAACAACCAGCATTTT | CASSHGQNNQHF
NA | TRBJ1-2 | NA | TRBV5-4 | TGTGCCAGCAGCTTGGCCGGGGGGAGGTATGGCTACACCTTC | CASSLAGGRYGYTF
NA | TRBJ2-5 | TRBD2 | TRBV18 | TGTGCCAGCTCACCGCCCGGACTAGCGGGGGGGTTAGAGACCCAGTACTTC | CASSPPGLAGGLETQYF
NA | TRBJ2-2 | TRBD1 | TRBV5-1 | TGCGCCAGCAGCGCCGACCCGAGGGGGCGGGACACCGGGGAGCTGTTTTTT | CASSADPRGRDTGELFF
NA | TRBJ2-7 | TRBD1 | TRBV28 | TGTGCCAGCAGTTTAAGGGGACAGACCTACGAGCAGTACTTC | CASSLRGQTYEQYF
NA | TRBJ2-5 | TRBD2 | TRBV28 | TGTGCCAGCAGTTTATGGAGCGGGGGGCAGGAGACCCAGTACTTC | CASSLWSGGQETQYF
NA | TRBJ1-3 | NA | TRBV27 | TGTGCCAGCAGCCGCGGGGGTTCTTCTGGAAACACCATATATTTT | CASSRGGSSGNTIYF
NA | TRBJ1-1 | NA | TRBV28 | TGTGCCAGCAGTTTTATCGGTGACGGGGAAGCTTTCTTT | CASSFIGDGEAFF
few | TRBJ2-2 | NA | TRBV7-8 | TGTGCCAGCAGCTTTTGGCATATGGAGAGCACCGGGGAGCTGTTTTTT | CASSFWHMESTGELFF